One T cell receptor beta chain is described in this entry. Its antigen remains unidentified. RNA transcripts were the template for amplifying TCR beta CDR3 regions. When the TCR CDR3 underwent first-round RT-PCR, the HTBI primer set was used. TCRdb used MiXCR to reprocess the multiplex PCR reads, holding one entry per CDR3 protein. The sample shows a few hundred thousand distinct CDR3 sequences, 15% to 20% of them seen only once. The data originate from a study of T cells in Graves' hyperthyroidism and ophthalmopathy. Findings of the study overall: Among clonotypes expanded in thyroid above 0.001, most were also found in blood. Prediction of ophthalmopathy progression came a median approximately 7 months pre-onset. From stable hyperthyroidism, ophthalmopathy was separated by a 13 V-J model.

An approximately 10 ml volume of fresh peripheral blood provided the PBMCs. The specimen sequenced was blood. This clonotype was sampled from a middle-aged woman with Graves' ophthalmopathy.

In nucleotides, the CDR3 is TGTGCCAGCAGCCCCGTGCCGGGACAGAACACTGAAGCTTTCTTT. Translating it yields CASSPVPGQNTEAFF. The chain has TRBV9 and TRBJ1-1, with TRBD1 as a possible D gene (6 bases). CDR1 is SGDLS and CDR2 is YYNGEE in the germline V gene. The CDR3 is 15 residues long. The V and J ends lost 4 bases and 1 base respectively, with 14 bases between them.